This passage covers 23 T cell receptor beta chains from one sample sequenced in a study of persistence of HIV-infected CD4 T cells. Sequencing used immunoSEQ version 4 in survey mode. Sequenced by immunoSEQ multiplex PCR; TCRdb stores in-frame clones only, minus some. The profile covers over 25,000 clones, with 82% appearing a single time and 3.5% to 5.5% taken by the ten largest. Stimulation used 9 to 10 ug/mL lysate from CMV-infected fibroblasts. Memory cells lacking CD40L and CD69 with high CD45RO were sorted. Their antigens remain unidentified. Material: CD4+ T cells sorted from PBMCs after roughly 18-hour stimulation, obtained from a patient who received antiretroviral therapy. All receptors come from an adult man with HIV who was CMV-seropositive.

V usage is TRBV4-2 and J usage is TRBJ2-1, with 8 bases matching TRBD1. Trimming removed 2 bases from V and 5 bases from J; junction bases left unmatched: 8. The CDR3 is 16 amino acids. The germline gives CDR1 LGHNA, CDR2 YNFKEQ. The CDR3 here is CASSQFPDRGDNEQFF. The CDR3 DNA is TGTGCCAGCAGCCAATTCCCCGACAGGGGAGACAATGAGCAGTTCTTC.

This clone was detected only once. The chain carries TRBV29-1 and TRBJ2-2; maybe TRBD2 (5 bases). The CDR3 runs to 13 residues. Germline CDR1 reads SQVTM; CDR2 reads ANQGSEA. The V end was cut by 3 bases, the J end by 3 bases, with 8 bases between. CDR3 DNA: TGCAGCGTTGATGGGCGGGACACCGGGGAGCTGTTTTTT. This codes for CSVDGRDTGELFF.

This clone was counted once. Here the CDR3 reads CASKPMTGELFF. DNA of the CDR3: TGTGCCAGTAAACCCATGACCGGGGAGCTGTTTTTT. The chain recombines TRBV19 with TRBJ2-2; D remains unclear. This CDR3 spans 12 amino acids. V was clipped by 7 bases and J by 5 bases, with 8 bases between them. Germline V CDR1 and CDR2: LNHDA, SQIVND (reference sequence).

This clone was seen once. The chain uses TRBV19 and TRBJ1-5; D is unresolved. Per germline, CDR1 LNHDA and CDR2 SQIVND (reference sequence). The CDR3 runs to 15 residues. V shed 5 bases and J shed 6 bases, with 17 bases lying between them. The CDR3 sequence is CASSSPPQTIQPQHF. CDR3 bases: TGTGCCAGTAGTTCCCCCCCGCAGACAATTCAGCCCCAGCATTTT.

V is TRBV7-9 and J is TRBJ2-1; D might be TRBD1 (6 bases). The CDR3 has 13 amino acids. V was trimmed by 1 base and J by 8 bases, leaving 9 bases between them. Germline V gives CDR1 SEHNR, CDR2 FQNEAQ (reference sequence). CDR3 loop: CASSLDRVDEQFF. The CDR3 region has the DNA TGTGCCAGCAGCTTAGACAGGGTTGATGAGCAGTTCTTC.

The J gene is TRBJ1-2, the V gene TRBV19; D is perhaps TRBD1 (6 bases). The V gene's germline CDR1 is LNHDA and CDR2 SQIVND (reference sequence). The V end lost 6 bases, the J end lost 4 bases, and 21 bases lay between the germline ends. The CDR3 consists of 16 residues. The CDR3 region is CASSPGAGDLGYGYTF. In nucleotides, the CDR3 is TGTGCCAGTAGCCCCGGGGCAGGGGATCTTGGCTATGGCTACACCTTC.

The rearrangement links TRBV6-5 to TRBJ2-1, with 8 bases fitting TRBD1. The CDR3 runs to 12 residues. V was clipped by 5 bases and J by 15 bases; unmatched bases: 9. Germline lookup yields CDR1 MNHEY and CDR2 SVGAGI. DNA of the CDR3: TGTGCCAGCAGTACCGGACAGGGTGGAAGGTTCTTC. It encodes CASSTGQGGRFF.

The rearrangement links TRBV24-1 to TRBJ2-2, with a weak D call TRBD1 (6 bases). The germline CDR1 and CDR2 sequences are KGHDR and SFDVKD. Trimming took 9 bases from V and 0 from J, leaving 10 bases between them. The length of the CDR3 is 14 residues. The CDR3 region has the DNA TGTGCCACCGGGGGCCGTACGAACACCGGGGAGCTGTTTTTT. It translates to CATGGRTNTGELFF.

The chain links TRBV15 to TRBJ1-3; the D is unclear. Trimming removed 5 bases from V and 0 bases from J, with 23 bases in between. The CDR3 extends over 19 amino acids. The germline gives CDR1 LNHNV, CDR2 YYDKDF (reference sequence). The CDR3 region has the DNA TGTGCCACCAGCCTCACCTCTATTGGTAGGGTGAGCTCTGGAAACACCATATATTTT. This translates into CATSLTSIGRVSSGNTIYF.

In its sample, this clone was seen once. J is TRBJ2-6 and V is TRBV5-1; D gene ambiguous. From germline, CDR1 is SGHRS and CDR2 YFSETQ. The CDR3 loop spans 15 amino acids. V shed 1 base and J shed 0 bases, with 5 bases lying between them. The CDR3 sequence is CASSLTVSGANVLTF. The DNA for the CDR3 is TGCGCCAGCAGCTTGACAGTCTCTGGGGCCAACGTCCTGACTTTC.

V and J are TRBV4-1 and TRBJ2-7, with D tentatively TRBD1 (5 bases). Per the germline V gene, CDR1 is MGHRA and CDR2 is YSYEKL. The CDR3 extends over 15 amino acids. V was pared by 1 base and J by 0 bases, with 10 bases between. CDR3 region: CASSQASGNSYEQYF. For the CDR3, the DNA is TGCGCCAGCAGCCAAGCCTCAGGGAACTCCTACGAGCAGTACTTC.

This clone has more than one count but fewer than ten. This chain uses TRBV18 with TRBJ2-7; TRBD1 agrees at 7 bases. Germline assignment: CDR1 KGHSH and CDR2 LQKENI. The CDR3 is 14 residues long. The V segment lost 3 bases and the J segment 2 bases; nucleotides outside the gene matches: 4. The CDR3 DNA reads TGTGCCAGCTCACCGACAGGGACACCCTACGAGCAGTACTTC. This translates into CASSPTGTPYEQYF.

The chain joins TRBV12-3 or TRBV12-4 to TRBJ2-7; the D is unclear. The CDR3 runs 13 residues. Trimming shortened V by 3 bases and J by 5 bases, and 11 bases separated the two germline ends. The CDR3 loop reads CASSFIGGHEQYF. CDR3 DNA sequence: TGTGCCAGCAGTTTCATAGGCGGCCACGAGCAGTACTTC.

This rearrangement joins TRBV5-1 to TRBJ2-1; 14 bases line up with TRBD2. CDR3 length: 16 residues. In germline, CDR1 is SGHRS, CDR2 YFSETQ. Trimming removed 0 bases from V and 15 bases from J; junction bases left unmatched: 11. The CDR3 reads CASSLGPTSGGVVVFF. CDR3 bases: TGCGCCAGCAGCTTGGGACCGACTAGCGGGGGGGTAGTTGTGTTCTTC. The full variable domain, in which reference TRBV5-1 and TRBJ2-1 provide the parts outside the CDR3, is KAGVTQTPRYLIKTRGQQVTLSCSPISGHRSVSWYQQTPGQGLQFLFEYFSETQRNKGNFPGRFSGRQFSNSRSEMNVSTLELGDSALYLCASSLGPTSGGVVVFFGPGTRLTVL.

This rearrangement joins TRBV4-1 to TRBJ2-3; TRBD2 agrees at 14 bases. Per the germline V gene, CDR1 is MGHRA and CDR2 is YSYEKL. After removal of 3 bases from V and 6 bases from J, the junction contained 8 bases not matched to a gene. This CDR3 spans 17 amino acids. The chain's CDR3 is CASSQGTSGGRGDTQYF. The CDR3 nucleotides are TGCGCCAGCAGCCAGGGGACTAGCGGGGGCCGGGGGGATACGCAGTATTTT.

The chain is built from TRBV7-3 and TRBJ2-3, with D possibly matching TRBD2 (6 bases). Germline-derived CDR1 and CDR2 are SGHTA and FQGTGA. The CDR3 sequence is 13 residues long. V was cut by 7 bases and J by 5 bases, with 13 bases left in between. CDR3 in amino acids: CASTTYGGDTQYF. Here the CDR3 DNA reads TGTGCCAGCACCACCTACGGGGGAGATACGCAGTATTTT.

J is TRBJ2-6 and V is TRBV7-2, with D tentatively TRBD1 (6 bases). Germline CDR1 and CDR2: SGHTA and FQGNSA. CDR3 length equals 16 residues. Trimming left V 5 bases short and J 2 bases short, with 13 bases between. This CDR3 is CASSRRRDTGANVLTF. The CDR3 nucleotides read TGTGCCAGCAGCCGCCGTCGGGACACTGGGGCCAACGTCCTGACTTTC.

The V and J genes are TRBV9 and TRBJ2-1, with 10 positions matching TRBD2. V dropped 3 bases and J dropped 10; count of bases not matched to a gene: 4. CDR3 length equals 13 residues. Germline V CDR1 and CDR2: SGDLS, YYNGEE. CDR3 nucleotides: TGTGCCAGCAGCGCCGGGACTAGCGAAGAGCAGTTCTTC. Protein product: CASSAGTSEEQFF. The variable domain in full, completed from reference TRBV9 and TRBJ2-1, reads DSGVTQTPKHLITATGQRVTLRCSPRSGDLSVYWYQQSLDQGLQFLIQYYNGEERAKGNILERFSAQQFPDLHSELNLSSLELGDSALYFCASSAGTSEEQFFGPGTRLTVL.

V gene TRBV7-2 combines with J gene TRBJ2-1; 10 nucleotides match TRBD2. The CDR3 loop spans 14 amino acids. The J segment lost 8 bases and the V segment lost 8 bases, leaving 9 bases of the junction unmatched. Germline V gives CDR1 SGHTA, CDR2 FQGNSA. CDR3 amino acids: CASGAGGPFDEQFF. CDR3 DNA: TGTGCCAGCGGAGCGGGGGGGCCTTTTGATGAGCAGTTCTTC.

The gene calls are TRBV28 and TRBJ1-2, with D possibly matching TRBD1 (5 bases). The CDR3 is 12 amino acids. CDR1 is MDHEN, CDR2 SYDVKM, per germline. Trimming took off 5 bases at V and 8 bases at J, with 12 bases between the two ends. CDR3 protein: CASSRRGRGYTF. The CDR3 DNA is TGTGCCAGCAGTAGGAGGGGCCGGGGCTACACCTTC.

The genes are TRBV18 and TRBJ1-5; D may be TRBD1 (6 bases). Germline V gene lookup returns CDR1 KGHSH and CDR2 LQKENI. V was shortened by 4 bases and J by 1 base, with 20 bases between the two germline ends. The CDR3 is 18 amino acids. CDR3 nucleotide sequence: TGTGCCAGCTCACGGAACCCCAACAGGGCCAACAGCAATCAGCCCCAGCATTTT. The encoded protein is CASSRNPNRANSNQPQHF.

Only a few counts were recorded for this clone. The chain joins TRBV19 to TRBJ2-6; 12 positions agree with TRBD1. In germline, CDR1 is LNHDA, CDR2 SQIVND (reference sequence). The junction had 7 bases not matched to a gene; V was cut back by 6 bases and J by 4 bases. The length of the CDR3 is 17 residues. The CDR3 protein is CASSGTGGAGGANVLTF. The CDR3, as DNA: TGTGCCAGTAGCGGGACAGGGGGCGCCGGAGGGGCCAACGTCCTGACTTTC.

V gene TRBV5-1 combines with J gene TRBJ1-5; D may be TRBD1 (5 bases). This CDR3 is 15 amino acids long. Germline V lookup: CDR1 SGHRS, CDR2 YFSETQ. V lost 0 bases, J lost 1 base, and 8 bases lay in between. The CDR3 sequence: CASSLDGGSNQPQHF. CDR3 nucleotides: TGCGCCAGCAGCTTGGATGGGGGGAGCAATCAGCCCCAGCATTTT.